Each of the 5 T cell receptor beta chains below was sequenced from the same sample in a study of T cells in Graves' hyperthyroidism and ophthalmopathy. Amplified TCR beta CDR3 regions came from RNA transcripts. The TCR CDR3 first-round RT-PCR relied on the HTBI primer set. TCRdb called the multiplex PCR reads again in MiXCR, with one record for every CDR3 protein. The data hold some 700,000 distinct CDR3 sequences, with 17% observed a single time. The sample was blood. The receptor set was obtained from a man between 45 and 60 years old with Graves' hyperthyroidism.

In this sample, this clonotype turned up many times. This chain connects TRBV2 to TRBJ2-5; perhaps TRBD2 as D (6 bases). Germline V gives CDR1 SNHLY, CDR2 FYNNEI. V lost 6 bases and J lost 5, with 16 bases in between. The CDR3 loop spans 14 amino acids. This CDR3 reads CASRSTRNLETQYF. The CDR3 nucleotides read TGTGCCAGCAGGTCGACTAGGAATTTGGAGACCCAGTACTTC.

This clonotype was seen at least ten times. The CDR3 bases are TGTGCCAGCAGTTTAACAGGGGGCCGCACTCTCTGGGACACCATATATTTT. Protein: CASSLTGGRTLWDTIYF. V and J are TRBV28 and TRBJ1-3; 9 bases are shared with TRBD1. The junction had 13 bases not matched to a gene; V was cut back by 2 bases and J by 8 bases. Germline V gives CDR1 MDHEN, CDR2 SYDVKM. The CDR3 contains 17 residues. Variable domain in full (rest from reference TRBV28 and TRBJ1-3): DVKVTQSSRYLVKRTGEKVFLECVQDMDHENMFWYRQDPGLGLRLIYFSYDVKMKEKGDIPEGYSVSREKKERFSLILESASTNQTSMYLCASSLTGGRTLWDTIYFGEGSWLTVV.

This clonotype was recorded many times. The chain joins TRBV6-1 to TRBJ1-5; D is uncertain. Germline CDR1 and CDR2: MNHNS and SASEGT. CDR3 length: 16 amino acids. V was pared by 4 bases and J by 0 bases, with 13 bases between. The CDR3 loop reads CASSGLRKTSNQPQHF. CDR3 DNA sequence: TGTGCCAGCAGTGGGCTCAGGAAAACTAGCAATCAGCCCCAGCATTTT.

At least ten counts were recorded for this clonotype. This chain connects TRBV20-1 to TRBJ2-5; D is unclear. Germline CDR1 is DFQATT and CDR2 is SNEGSKA (reference sequence). V was pared by 5 bases and J by 7 bases, with 14 bases between. This CDR3 is built from 12 residues. The CDR3 nucleotides are TGCAGTGCTTTAGAGGACGGGCGGACCCAGTACTTC. This encodes CSALEDGRTQYF.

The gene calls are TRBV6-2 or TRBV6-3 and TRBJ2-1; TRBD2 matches at 12 bases. Germline V CDR1 and CDR2: MNHEY, SVGEGT. After removal of 10 bases from V and 9 bases from J, the junction contained 10 bases not matched to a gene. This CDR3 region has 14 residues. The DNA of the CDR3 is TGTGCCACCTCGAGGCCTAGCGGGAGGGGTGAGCAGTTCTTC. This encodes CATSRPSGRGEQFF.